These 15 T cell receptor beta chains originate from one sample sequenced in a study of shared clonotypes between healthy human individuals. TCRdb's copy holds only in-frame clones and misses some; the assay was immunoSEQ multiplex PCR. Among over 95,000 clones listed, around 66% were seen once. The sequenced sample was memory CD8+ T cells sorted from blood. Subset specified: CD45RO+ cells pooled with CCR7-negative TemRA cells. All receptors come from a woman in her twenties or thirties in good health.

This rearrangement joins TRBV10-1 to TRBJ2-7, with a tentative D call TRBD2 (6 bases). This CDR3 spans 13 amino acids. Germline values: CDR1 WNHNN, CDR2 SYGVQD (reference sequence). With 5 bases removed from V and 4 bases from J, the gap between germline ends came to 12 bases. CDR3 nucleotides: TGCGCCAGCAGTCGTTACGGAGGGTACGAGCAGTACTTC. Encoded protein: CASSRYGGYEQYF.

This clone was counted a single time. The rearrangement joins TRBV6-1 to TRBJ2-5, with no clear D. The CDR3 is 10 residues long. V was trimmed by 8 bases and J by 4 bases, leaving 5 bases between them. The germline CDR1 and CDR2 sequences are MNHNS and SASEGT. DNA of the CDR3: TGTGCCAGCTTAGGAGAGACCCAGTACTTC. It specifies CASLGETQYF.

The table lists this clone with a few counts. The chain employs TRBV28 and TRBJ2-5; weak D call: TRBD2 (5 bases). The DNA end lines up better with TRBJ2-7; the J call may be wrong. This CDR3 is 15 amino acids long. Germline loops: CDR1 MDHEN, CDR2 SYDVKM. The CDR3 DNA follows: TGTGCCAGCAGTCCCCTGATGAGGGAGTATGGCGAGCAGTACTTC. Protein product: CASSPLMREYGEQYF.

This clone was seen more than once but under ten times. This chain connects TRBV6-5 to TRBJ2-7, with D perhaps matching TRBD2 (5 bases). The CDR3 has 14 residues. V lost 6 bases to trimming and J lost 2 bases, with 14 bases between them. Germline V gene data show CDR1 as MNHEY and CDR2 as SVGAGI. CDR3 in DNA: TGTGCCAGCAGCTATAGCGAAACCCCCTACGAGCAGTACTTC. Translating gives CASSYSETPYEQYF.

The table lists this clone with a few counts. J is TRBJ1-2 and V is TRBV29-1, with 9 positions matching TRBD1. CDR1 and CDR2 from the germline V gene are SQVTM and ANQGSEA. V shed 6 bases and J 8 bases; nucleotides not matched to a gene: 13. The CDR3 has 14 residues. CDR3 region: CSVVGTGTGSGYTF. In DNA form, the CDR3 reads TGCAGCGTAGTAGGAACCGGGACAGGGAGCGGCTACACCTTC.

With regard to this clone: This sample includes further DNA sequences coding for the same CDR3. The rearrangement links TRBV19 to TRBJ1-1; D might be TRBD1 (5 bases). Germline CDR1 is LNHDA and CDR2 is SQIVND (reference sequence). This CDR3 spans 14 amino acids. V shed 3 bases and J shed 0 bases, with 8 bases lying between them. CDR3 amino acids: CASSIEGLNTEAFF. CDR3 coding DNA: TGTGCCAGTAGTATCGAGGGGCTGAACACTGAAGCTTTCTTT.

This clone was seen more than once but under ten times. The chain is built from TRBV7-9 and TRBJ2-7; D perhaps matches TRBD1 (5 bases). The germline V gene encodes CDR1 SEHNR and CDR2 FQNEAQ (reference sequence). The CDR3 covers 14 residues. The DNA of the CDR3 is TGTGCCAGCAGCTTAGCGGAAGGACATCTCCCCATTGTTGTC. It codes for CASSLAEGHLPIVV.

J is TRBJ2-7 and V is TRBV30; TRBD2 matches 7 bases. Trimming took 4 bases from V and 2 from J; bases not matched to a gene: 8. Per the germline V gene, CDR1 is GTSNPN and CDR2 is SVGIG (reference sequence). This CDR3 contains 14 residues. CDR3: CAWNRGGSAYEQYF. CDR3 in DNA: TGTGCCTGGAACCGGGGAGGGAGCGCCTACGAGCAGTACTTC. Filled out from reference TRBV30 and TRBJ2-7, the complete variable domain reads SQTIHQWPATLVQPVGSPLSLECTVEGTSNPNLYWYRQAAGRGLQLLFYSVGIGQISSEVPQNLSASRPQDRQFILSSKKLLLSDSGFYLCAWNRGGSAYEQYFGPGTRLTVT.

This sequence joins TRBV5-1 and TRBJ2-2; maybe TRBD1 (6 bases). From germline, CDR1 is SGHRS and CDR2 YFSETQ. The germline V and J ends were trimmed by 0 bases and 6 bases, with 15 bases remaining between them. The CDR3 has 16 amino acids. CDR3 residues: CASSLAVGAKAGELFF. The CDR3 coding sequence is TGCGCCAGCAGCTTGGCCGTGGGGGCTAAGGCCGGGGAGCTGTTTTTT.

The chain employs TRBV6-1 and TRBJ1-1; TRBD1 might be the D (5 bases). V was pared by 11 bases and J by 4 bases, with 11 bases between. Per germline, CDR1 MNHNS and CDR2 SASEGT. The CDR3 covers 11 residues. The CDR3 spells CAVTAFTEAFF. The CDR3 DNA sequence: TGTGCCGTGACAGCGTTCACTGAAGCTTTCTTT.

The chain uses TRBV5-6 and TRBJ2-5; D is possibly TRBD1 (6 bases). Gene TRBJ2-7 matches the end of the DNA better, so the J call may be wrong. Germline V gives CDR1 SGHDT, CDR2 YYEEEE. The CDR3 has 15 amino acids. The CDR3 nucleotides are TGTGCCAGCAGCTGGGCCTACAGGGAATCAGACGAGCAGTACTTC. Its translation: CASSWAYRESDEQYF.

This sequence joins TRBV7-9 and TRBJ1-5, with D possibly being TRBD1 (5 bases). Germline V gene data show CDR1 as SEHNR and CDR2 as FQNEAQ (reference sequence). Trimming removed 2 bases at V and 7 bases at J, with 6 bases between. CDR3 length: 12 residues. CDR3 DNA sequence: TGTGCCAGCAGCTTACGGGACCAGCCCCAGCATTTT. The encoded protein is CASSLRDQPQHF. The full variable domain, rest sourced from reference TRBV7-9 and TRBJ1-5, is DTGVSQNPRHKITKRGQNVTFRCDPISEHNRLYWYRQTLGQGPEFLTYFQNEAQLEKSRLLSDRFSAERPKGSFSTLEIQRTEQGDSAMYLCASSLRDQPQHFGDGTRLSIL.

In the case of this clone: Other DNA sequences of this sample code for an identical CDR3. The chain uses TRBV27 and TRBJ2-7; TRBD1 agrees at 10 bases. Per the germline V gene, CDR1 is MNHEY and CDR2 is SMNVEV (reference sequence). J was trimmed by 4 bases and V by 5 bases; bases with no gene match: 2. The CDR3 has 13 amino acids. CDR3 in DNA: TGTGCCAGCAGTCCGGGACAGGGGTACGAGCAGTACTTC. Encoded protein: CASSPGQGYEQYF.

CDR3 bases: TGTGCCAGCTTTCCAGGCATCAATCAGCCCCAGCATTTT. This encodes CASFPGINQPQHF. V is TRBV28 and J is TRBJ1-5; D is ambiguous. V lost 8 bases and J lost 3, with 11 bases in between. Germline assignment: CDR1 MDHEN and CDR2 SYDVKM. The CDR3 has 13 amino acids.

This clone was seen a few times. This chain links TRBV25-1 with TRBJ2-3; 8 bases fit TRBD1. V lost 5 bases, J lost 4 bases, and 17 bases stayed unmatched. Germline loops: CDR1 MGHDK, CDR2 SYGVNS. CDR3 size: 18 residues. CDR3 sequence reads: CASSTIPPKTGAADTQYF. CDR3 bases: TGTGCCAGCAGTACAATACCCCCCAAGACAGGGGCCGCAGATACGCAGTATTTT. Together with reference TRBV25-1 and TRBJ2-3, the CDR3 gives the full variable domain: EADIYQTPRYLVIGTGKKITLECSQTMGHDKMYWYQQDPGMELHLIHYSYGVNSTEKGDLSSESTVSRIRTEHFPLTLESARPSHTSQYLCASSTIPPKTGAADTQYFGPGTRLTVL.